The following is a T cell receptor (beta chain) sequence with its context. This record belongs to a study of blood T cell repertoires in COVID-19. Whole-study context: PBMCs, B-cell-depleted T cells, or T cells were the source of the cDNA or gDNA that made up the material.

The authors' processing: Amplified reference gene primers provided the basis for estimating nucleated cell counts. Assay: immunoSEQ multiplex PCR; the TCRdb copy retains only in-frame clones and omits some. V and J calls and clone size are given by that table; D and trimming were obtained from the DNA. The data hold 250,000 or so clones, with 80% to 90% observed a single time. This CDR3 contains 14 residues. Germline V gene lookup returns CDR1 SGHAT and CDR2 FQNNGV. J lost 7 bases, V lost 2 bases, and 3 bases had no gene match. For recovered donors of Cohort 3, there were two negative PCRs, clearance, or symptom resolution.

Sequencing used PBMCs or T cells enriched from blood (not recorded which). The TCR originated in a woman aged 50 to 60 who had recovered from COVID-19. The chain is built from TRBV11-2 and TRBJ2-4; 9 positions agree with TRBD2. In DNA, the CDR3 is TGTGCCAGCAGCTTACTGGCGGGAGGGAACATTCAGTACTTC. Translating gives CASSLLAGGNIQYF.